This T cell receptor (beta chain) was observed in a study of OX40 agonist ivuxolimab in advanced cancers. At the level of the study: Enrollees could have had prior anti-PD-1, anti-PD-L1 or anti-CTLA-4 therapy, which about 40% had received.

Repertoires were generated with immunoSEQ multiplex PCR, while TCRdb's copy carries only in-frame clones and drops some. This sample has tens of thousands of clones, with approximately 85% found just once. Germline V gives CDR1 KGHSH, CDR2 LQKENI. The V gene end was trimmed by 4 bases and the J gene end by 8 bases; junction bases not matched to a gene: 8. The CDR3 has 15 amino acids. Autoimmune disease history or systemic immunosuppression barred patients. The chain couples TRBV18 to TRBJ1-6; 7 bases are shared with TRBD1. The input for sequencing was CD4+ or CD8+ T cells sorted from blood, taken in a trial of the OX40 agonist ivuxolimab. The clonotype comes from an adult with an advanced solid tumor such as melanoma, head and neck, liver or kidney cancer. CDR3 coding DNA: TGTGCCAGCTCACGAGGACAGGCGAACGATTCACCCCTCCACTTT. It translates to CASSRGQANDSPLHF.